This TCR beta chain was sequenced in a study of blood T cell repertoires in COVID-19. Overall study context: The United States, Italy and Spain provided the acute and convalescent COVID-19 samples. Sources were T cells, B-cell-depleted T cells, or PBMCs; the material itself was cDNA or gDNA.

Methods used by the authors: The authors estimated nucleated cell counts from reference gene primer amplification. Profiled with immunoSEQ multiplex PCR; TCRdb holds only in-frame clones, not every one. The V and J calls and clone size are taken from that table; D and trimming were inferred from the DNA. Of some 240,000 clones in the sample, 82% were seen once. Germline values: CDR1 MNHNS, CDR2 SASEGT. The CDR3 consists of 16 residues. V dropped 1 base and J dropped 7; count of bases not matched to a gene: 8. This receptor was taken from a woman in her sixties with active or convalescent COVID-19. The sample consisted of peripheral blood. The chain combines TRBV6-1 with TRBJ2-1, with 9 bases lining up with TRBD2. The CDR3 reads CASSEVRVAGENEQFF. CDR3 bases: TGTGCCAGCAGTGAAGTGAGAGTAGCGGGGGAAAATGAGCAGTTCTTC.